Listed here are 4 T cell receptor beta chains from one sample, sequenced in a study of blood T cell repertoires in COVID-19. Generated by immunoSEQ multiplex PCR, the TCRdb table keeps only in-frame clones and is missing some. The table shows about 150,000 clones, with 80% to 90% occurring only once. Material for sequencing was peripheral blood. The receptors originated from a woman between 35 and 50 years old with acute or convalescent COVID-19.

V and J are TRBV7-9 and TRBJ1-2; possible D gene TRBD1, 5 bases. This CDR3 is 13 amino acids long. The germline V and J ends were trimmed by 0 bases and 6 bases, with 8 bases remaining between them. Per germline, CDR1 SEHNR and CDR2 FQNEAQ (reference sequence). Written as DNA, the CDR3 is TGTGCCAGCAGCTTAGCCTTGACAGATGGCTACACCTTC. Translating it yields CASSLALTDGYTF.

The chain uses TRBV7-9 and TRBJ2-3; no clear D. The CDR3 sequence is 12 residues long. From germline, CDR1 is SEHNR and CDR2 FQNEAQ (reference sequence). V lost 1 base, J lost 14 bases, and 13 bases lay in between. CDR3 protein: CASSLGDPERYF. The CDR3 DNA is TGTGCCAGCAGCTTAGGTGATCCCGAGCGGTATTTT.

CDR3 in DNA: TGTGCCATCAGTGAAAACGGGGTTGATAAGGGCTACACCTTC. It encodes CAISENGVDKGYTF. The chain recombines TRBV10-3 with TRBJ1-2; D gene uncertain. The CDR3 extends over 14 amino acids. V was cut by 3 bases and J by 8 bases, with 16 bases left in between. In germline, CDR1 is ENHRY, CDR2 SYGVKD.

This chain connects TRBV7-9 to TRBJ2-4; 7 nucleotides agree with TRBD2. Germline assignment: CDR1 SEHNR and CDR2 FQNEAQ (reference sequence). The CDR3 extends over 15 amino acids. V was clipped by 3 bases and J by 2 bases; unmatched bases: 4. The CDR3 DNA follows: TGTGCCAGCAGCTTGGGGCGGGAGACCAAAAACATTCAGTACTTC. Its translation: CASSLGRETKNIQYF. Filled out from reference TRBV7-9 and TRBJ2-4, the complete variable domain reads DTGVSQNPRHKITKRGQNVTFRCDPISEHNRLYWYRQTLGQGPEFLTYFQNEAQLEKSRLLSDRFSAERPKGSFSTLEIQRTEQGDSAMYLCASSLGRETKNIQYFGAGTRLSVL.